This record concerns one T cell receptor beta chain sequence. This sample is part of a study of blood T cell repertoires in COVID-19. In the study overall: COVID-19 samples, acute and convalescent, were from the United States, Italy and Spain. Sources were T cells, B-cell-depleted T cells, or PBMCs; the material itself was cDNA or gDNA.

In the study's own analysis: The assay estimated nucleated cells by amplifying reference gene primers. Using immunoSEQ multiplex PCR, the repertoire was profiled, and TCRdb retains in-frame clones only, with some absent. For V, J and clone size, that table is used; D and trimming come from the DNA. In the table there are 120,000 or so clones, 88% of which are singletons. V lost 6 bases and J 3 bases, leaving 6 bases between the germline ends. The CDR3 length is 13 residues. Sequencing was carried out using peripheral blood. The chain has TRBV12-3 or TRBV12-4 and TRBJ2-6; D is undetermined. The TCR comes from a woman between 45 and 65 years old with acute or convalescent COVID-19. CDR3 sequence: CASSPGGANVLTF. In DNA form, the CDR3 reads TGTGCCAGCAGCCCGGGTGGGGCCAACGTCCTGACTTTC.